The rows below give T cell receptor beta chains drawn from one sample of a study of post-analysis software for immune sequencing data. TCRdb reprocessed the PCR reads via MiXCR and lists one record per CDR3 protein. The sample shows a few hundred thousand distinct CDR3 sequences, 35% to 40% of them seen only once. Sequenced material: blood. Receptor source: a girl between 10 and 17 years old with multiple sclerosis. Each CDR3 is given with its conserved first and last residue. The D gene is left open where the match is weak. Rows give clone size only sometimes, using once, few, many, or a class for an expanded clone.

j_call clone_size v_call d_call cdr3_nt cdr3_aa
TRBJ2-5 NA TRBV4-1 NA TGCGCCAGCAGCCTTGGGACACGTCGGGGAGAGACCCAGTACTTC CASSLGTRRGETQYF
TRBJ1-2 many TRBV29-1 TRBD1 TGCAGCGTTCCCTATTACGACAGGGACGCTAACTATGGCTACACCTTC CSVPYYDRDANYGYTF
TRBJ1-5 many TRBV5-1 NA TGCGCCAGCAGCTTGGCTGGGGGGAGTAGCAATCAGCCCCAGCATTTT CASSLAGGSSNQPQHF
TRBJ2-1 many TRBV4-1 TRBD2 TGCGCCAGCAGCCAAGATACCGGACTAGTCTACAATGAGCAGTTCTTC CASSQDTGLVYNEQFF
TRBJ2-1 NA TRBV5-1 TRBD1 TGCGCCAGCAGCTCGGGACAGCTCGGCAATGAGCAGTTCTTC CASSSGQLGNEQFF
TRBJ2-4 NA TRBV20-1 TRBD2 TGCAGTGCTGAGACTAGCGGAGTGATAGACATTCAGTACTTC CSAETSGVIDIQYF
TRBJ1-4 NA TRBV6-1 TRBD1 TGTGCCAGCAGGCCCCACGGGACAGGGTTGTCTTCTGAAAAACTGTTTTTT CASRPHGTGLSSEKLFF
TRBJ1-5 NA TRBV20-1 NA TGCAGTGCTAGAGATAGCCGATATCACGGCCAGCCCCAGCATTTT CSARDSRYHGQPQHF
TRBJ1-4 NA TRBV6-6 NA TGTGCCAGCAGTTACTCGACCGGAACCCGTGAAAAACTGTTTTTT CASSYSTGTREKLFF
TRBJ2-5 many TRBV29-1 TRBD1 TGCAGCGTTGAAGGCACGGTACAGGGGGCTCCAGAGACCCAGTACTTC CSVEGTVQGAPETQYF
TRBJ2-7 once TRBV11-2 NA TGTGCCAGCAGTTCCTCGACCCGAGGAAGAAAAGAGATCCAGTACTTC CASSSSTRGRKEIQYF
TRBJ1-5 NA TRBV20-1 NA TGCAGTGCTAGAGACCCAGGGCCTAGCAATCAGCCCCAGCATTTT CSARDPGPSNQPQHF
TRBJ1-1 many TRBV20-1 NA TGCAGTGCTCCGGACAGTAATAGGGGTAAGGCTTTCTTT CSAPDSNRGKAFF
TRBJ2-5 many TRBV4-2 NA TGTGCCAGCAGCCAAGAAGGCCAGATGATAGAGACCCAGTACTTC CASSQEGQMIETQYF
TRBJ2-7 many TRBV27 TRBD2 TGTGCCAGCAGTTGGGGGGGTACGGGGGCCTACGAGCAGTACTTC CASSWGGTGAYEQYF
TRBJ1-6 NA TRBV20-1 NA TGCAGTGCGGCCAAGGTTCCGGGGCGCTATAATTCACCCCTCCACTTT CSAAKVPGRYNSPLHF
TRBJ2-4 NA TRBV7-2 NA TGTGCCAGCAGCCTAGCCCCGGCCAAAAACATTCAGTACTTC CASSLAPAKNIQYF
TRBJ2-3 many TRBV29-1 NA TGCAGCGGGAAAAGCGGAGGCACAGATACGCAGTATTTT CSGKSGGTDTQYF
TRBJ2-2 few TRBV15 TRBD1 TGTGCCACCAGCAGAGATCCAGGGGGAAGGACCGGGGAGCGGTTTTTT CATSRDPGGRTGERFF
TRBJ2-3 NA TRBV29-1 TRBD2 TGCAGCGCTGGACTAGCGGGGGGGCCAGGGGATACGCAGTATTTT CSAGLAGGPGDTQYF
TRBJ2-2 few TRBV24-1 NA TGTGCCACCCAGCCGGGCAGGACGAACACCGGGGAGCTGTTTTTT CATQPGRTNTGELFF
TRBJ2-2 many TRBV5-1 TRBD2 TGCGCCAGCAGCATGACGGGGGGGACCGGGGAGCTGTTTTTT CASSMTGGTGELFF
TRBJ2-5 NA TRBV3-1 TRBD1 TGTGCCAGCAGCCAAGAGCGGCACAGGGGGTTGGTAGAGACCCAGTACTTC CASSQERHRGLVETQYF
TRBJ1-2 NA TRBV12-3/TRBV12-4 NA TGTGCCAGCAGTCAGGTGGCAGGGGATGGCTACACCTTC CASSQVAGDGYTF
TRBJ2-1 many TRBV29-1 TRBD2 TGCAGCGTGGACCTAGCGGGAGCGAGCAATGAGCAGTTCTTC CSVDLAGASNEQFF
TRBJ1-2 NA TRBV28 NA TGTGCCAGCAGTCCCCATTGGACAGACAACTATGGCTACACCTTC CASSPHWTDNYGYTF
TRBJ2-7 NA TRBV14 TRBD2 TGTGCCAGCAGCCAAGTAGGACTAGCGGCTTACGAGCAGTACTTC CASSQVGLAAYEQYF
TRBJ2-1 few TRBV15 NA TGTGCCACCAGCAGAGTACCAGGAGGCTCCTACAATGAGCAGTTCTTC CATSRVPGGSYNEQFF
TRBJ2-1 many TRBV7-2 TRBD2 TGTGCCAGCAGCTTAGGGTGGTCTAGCGGCAATGAGCAGTTCTTC CASSLGWSSGNEQFF
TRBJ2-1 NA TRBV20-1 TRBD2 TGCAGTGCTAGAGATCTCGGCGGGGGGCACAAATACAATGAGCAGTTCTTC CSARDLGGGHKYNEQFF
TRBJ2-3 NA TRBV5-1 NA TGCGCCAGCAGCCCGGAGGGTGTGATAGCGTTTACGCAGTATTTT CASSPEGVIAFTQYF
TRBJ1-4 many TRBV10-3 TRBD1 TGTGCCATCAGTAACAGGGGGAAGGAAAAACTGTTTTTT CAISNRGKEKLFF
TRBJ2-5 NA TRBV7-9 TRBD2 TGTGCCAGCAGCCCAGCGGGGGTCCAAGGGACCCAGTACTTC CASSPAGVQGTQYF
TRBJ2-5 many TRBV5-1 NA TGCGCCAGCAGCTTGTGGGAAGACCCTCCCCAGTACTTC CASSLWEDPPQYF
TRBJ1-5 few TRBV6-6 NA TGTGCCAGCAGTTACCTGAATAGCAATCAGCCCCAGCATTTT CASSYLNSNQPQHF
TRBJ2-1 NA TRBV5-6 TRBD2 TGTGCCAGCAGCTTTGTACTAGCGGGGCCTCTTGAGCAGTTCTTC CASSFVLAGPLEQFF
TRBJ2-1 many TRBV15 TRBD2 TGTGCCACCAGCAGTCCCGGGGGGGTTGTGGATGAGCAGTTCTTC CATSSPGGVVDEQFF
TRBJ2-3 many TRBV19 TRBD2 TGTGCCAGTAGTCTAGACCCGCTAGCGGGAGGGTCGGTAGGAGATACGCAGTATTTT CASSLDPLAGGSVGDTQYF
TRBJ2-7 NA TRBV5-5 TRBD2 TGTGCCAGCAGCTTCCCCCGGGGGGAGTACTTC CASSFPRGEYF
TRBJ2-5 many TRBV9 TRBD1 TGTGCCAGCAGCCCTACACCCGGGACAGGGAGCGTAACGGGTCGAGAGACCCAGTACTTC CASSPTPGTGSVTGRETQYF
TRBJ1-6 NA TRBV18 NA TGTGCCAGCTCACCAGAGAATTCACCCCTCCACTTT CASSPENSPLHF
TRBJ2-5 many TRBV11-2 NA TGTGCCAGCAGACATTTCTCGCGGGGCCAAGAGACCCAGTACTTC CASRHFSRGQETQYF
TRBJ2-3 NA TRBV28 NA TGTGCCAGCAGCCCGGAGGCAGATACGCAGTATTTT CASSPEADTQYF
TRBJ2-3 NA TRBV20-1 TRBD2 TGCAGTGCTAGGAGGACTAGCGCAAGGGATACGCAGTATTTT CSARRTSARDTQYF
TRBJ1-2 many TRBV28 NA TGTGCCAGCAGTTCTAGGGAAGGCTACACCTTC CASSSREGYTF
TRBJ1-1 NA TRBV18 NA TGTGCCAGCTCACCTGACTCTGTCCAGTTGTCTGAAGCTTTCTTT CASSPDSVQLSEAFF
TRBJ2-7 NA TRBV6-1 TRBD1 TGTGCCAGCCCCTTGGGGCAGGGGGCGCTTGGCGCCTACGAGCAGTACTTC CASPLGQGALGAYEQYF
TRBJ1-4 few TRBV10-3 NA TGTGCCAGCGCAGGGGAGGCTAATGAAAAACTGTTTTTT CASAGEANEKLFF
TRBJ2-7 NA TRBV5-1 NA TGCGCCAGCAGCTTGGAGGGGAACTCTGAGGAGCAGTACTTC CASSLEGNSEEQYF
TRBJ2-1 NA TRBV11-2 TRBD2 TGTGCCAGCAGCCGGAGCGGGGGGATTAATGAGAAGTTCTTC CASSRSGGINEKFF
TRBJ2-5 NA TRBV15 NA TGTGCCACCAGCAGAGATTGGCGAGAGACCCAGTACTTC CATSRDWRETQYF
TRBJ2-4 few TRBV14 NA TGTGCCAGCAGCCCTTCGGGACACGGCAAAAACATTCAGTACTTC CASSPSGHGKNIQYF
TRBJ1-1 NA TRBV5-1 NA TGCGCCAGCAGCTTGGGCGACAAACATATGGGGAACACTGAAGCTTTCTTT CASSLGDKHMGNTEAFF
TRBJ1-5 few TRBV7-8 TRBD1 TGTGCCAGCAGCCGAATTCGCAGGGGGCGGGCAAGCAATCAGCCCCAGCATTTT CASSRIRRGRASNQPQHF
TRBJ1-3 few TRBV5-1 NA TGCGCCAGCAGCTTGGCGGCAGGGCAGGACACCATATATTTT CASSLAAGQDTIYF
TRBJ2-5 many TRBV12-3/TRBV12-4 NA TGTGCCAGCAGCCCATCGGTGTTAACTCAAGAGACCCAGTACTTC CASSPSVLTQETQYF